The source of this T cell receptor (beta chain) is a study of monozygotic twins with inflammatory bowel disease. Study-level results: Whether twins were concordant or discordant made no difference to repertoire similarity, possibly from limited power.

A template switching step added UMIs, each with a 6-nucleotide sample barcode. TCRdb reprocessed the 5' RACE reads and stores each CDR3 protein as one record, lacking DNA. Its table lists 200,000 to 250,000 distinct CDR3 sequences. Each donor gave roughly 2.5 ml of peripheral blood. Whole blood supplied total RNA, and T cells were not sorted. With regard to this clonotype: Its antigen is still unknown.

The CDR3 has 13 amino acids. CDR1 is KGHSY, CDR2 FQNENV, per germline. The chain carries TRBV16 and TRBJ1-2. Sequencing was carried out using blood. The clonotype originates from a human donor with ulcerative colitis or Crohn's disease, or a healthy co-twin of an affected twin (not recorded which). CDR3 amino acids: CASSGGINYGYTF.